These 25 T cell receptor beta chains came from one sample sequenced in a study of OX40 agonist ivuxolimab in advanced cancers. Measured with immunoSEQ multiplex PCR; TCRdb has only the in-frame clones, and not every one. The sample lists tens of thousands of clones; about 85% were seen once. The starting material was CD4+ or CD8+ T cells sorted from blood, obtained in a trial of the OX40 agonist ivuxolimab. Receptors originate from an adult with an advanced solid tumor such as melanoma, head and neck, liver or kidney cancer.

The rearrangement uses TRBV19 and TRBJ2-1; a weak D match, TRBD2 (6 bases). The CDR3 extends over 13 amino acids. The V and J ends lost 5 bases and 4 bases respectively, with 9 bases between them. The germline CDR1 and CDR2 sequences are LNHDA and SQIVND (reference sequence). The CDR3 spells CASSRREYNEQFF. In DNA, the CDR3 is TGTGCCAGTAGTCGGCGGGAATACAATGAGCAGTTCTTC.

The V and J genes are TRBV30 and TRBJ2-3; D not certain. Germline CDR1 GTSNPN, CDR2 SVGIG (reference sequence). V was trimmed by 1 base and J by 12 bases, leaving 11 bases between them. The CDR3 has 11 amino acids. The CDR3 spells CAWSGQALQYF. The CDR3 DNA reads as TGTGCCTGGAGTGGGCAGGCCCTTCAGTATTTT.

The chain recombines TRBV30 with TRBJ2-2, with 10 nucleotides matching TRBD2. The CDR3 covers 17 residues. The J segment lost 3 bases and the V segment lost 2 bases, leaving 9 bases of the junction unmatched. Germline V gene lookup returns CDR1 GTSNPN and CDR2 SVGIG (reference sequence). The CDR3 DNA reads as TGTGCCTGGAGTCCTCTAGCGGGAGTGTTAGACACCGGGGAGCTGTTTTTT. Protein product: CAWSPLAGVLDTGELFF.

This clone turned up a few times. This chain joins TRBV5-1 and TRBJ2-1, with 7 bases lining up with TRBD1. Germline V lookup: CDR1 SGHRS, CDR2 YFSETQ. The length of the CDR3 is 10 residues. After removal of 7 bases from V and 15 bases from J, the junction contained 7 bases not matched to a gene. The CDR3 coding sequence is TGCGCCAGCGGAGACAGGGACCCGTTCTTC. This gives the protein CASGDRDPFF.

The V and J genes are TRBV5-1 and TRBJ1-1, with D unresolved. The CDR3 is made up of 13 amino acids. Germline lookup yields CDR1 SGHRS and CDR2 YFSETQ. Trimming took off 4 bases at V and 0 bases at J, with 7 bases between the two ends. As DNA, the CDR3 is TGCGCCAGCAGCCCCCAGATGAACACTGAAGCTTTCTTT. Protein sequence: CASSPQMNTEAFF.

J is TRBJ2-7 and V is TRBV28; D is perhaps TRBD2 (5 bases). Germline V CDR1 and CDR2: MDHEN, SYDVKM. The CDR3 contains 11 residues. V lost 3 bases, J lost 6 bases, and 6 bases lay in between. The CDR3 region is CASSLGVEQYF. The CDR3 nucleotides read TGTGCCAGCAGTTTGGGAGTCGAGCAGTACTTC.

Here the CDR3 DNA reads TGTGCCAGCAGTTACCCTATGACAGGGAGTAGCCAGCCCCAGCATTTT. Protein product: CASSYPMTGSSQPQHF. The chain has TRBV28 and TRBJ1-5, with 7 positions matching TRBD1. Losses at the gene ends were 4 bases for V and 7 bases for J; bases not matched to a gene: 13. CDR3 length: 16 residues. CDR1 is MDHEN and CDR2 is SYDVKM in the germline V gene.

The CDR3 region has the DNA TGTGCCAGCAGTTACGGGGGTTCTAACTATGGCTACACCTTC. This codes for CASSYGGSNYGYTF. This chain connects TRBV6-6 to TRBJ1-2; tentatively, D is TRBD1 (5 bases). V gave up 2 bases and J gave up 0 bases, with 7 bases separating them. Germline lookup yields CDR1 MNHNY and CDR2 SVGAGI (reference sequence). This CDR3 region has 14 residues.

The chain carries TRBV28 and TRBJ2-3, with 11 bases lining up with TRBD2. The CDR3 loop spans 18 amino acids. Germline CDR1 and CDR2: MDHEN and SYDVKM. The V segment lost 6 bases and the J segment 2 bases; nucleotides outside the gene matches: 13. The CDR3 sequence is CASRLSGGSGRATDTQYF. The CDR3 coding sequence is TGTGCCAGCAGGCTATCAGGGGGTAGCGGGAGGGCCACAGATACGCAGTATTTT.

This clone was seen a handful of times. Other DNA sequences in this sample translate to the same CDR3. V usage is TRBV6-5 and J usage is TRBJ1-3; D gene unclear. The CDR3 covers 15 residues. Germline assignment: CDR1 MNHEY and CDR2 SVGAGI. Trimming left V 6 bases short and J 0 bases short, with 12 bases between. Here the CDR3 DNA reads TGTGCCAGCAGCCCCGGTGGGGACTCTGGAAACACCATATATTTT. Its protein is CASSPGGDSGNTIYF.

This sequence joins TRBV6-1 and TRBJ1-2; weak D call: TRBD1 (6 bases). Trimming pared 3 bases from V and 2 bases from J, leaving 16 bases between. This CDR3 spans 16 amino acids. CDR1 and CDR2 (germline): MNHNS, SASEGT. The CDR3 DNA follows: TGTGCCAGCAGTGAGGCCCCGACAGGAGTGAACTATGGCTACACCTTC. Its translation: CASSEAPTGVNYGYTF.

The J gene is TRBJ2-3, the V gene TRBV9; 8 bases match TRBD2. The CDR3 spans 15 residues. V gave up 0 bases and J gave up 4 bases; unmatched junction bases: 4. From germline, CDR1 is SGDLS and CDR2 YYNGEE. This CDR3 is CASSVVSGSSDTQYF. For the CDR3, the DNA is TGTGCCAGCAGCGTAGTAAGCGGGAGTTCAGATACGCAGTATTTT.

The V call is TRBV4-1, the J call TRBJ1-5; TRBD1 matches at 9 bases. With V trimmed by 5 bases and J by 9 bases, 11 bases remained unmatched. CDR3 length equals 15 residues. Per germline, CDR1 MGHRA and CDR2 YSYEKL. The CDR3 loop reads CASSTQGAGGGPQHF. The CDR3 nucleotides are TGCGCCAGCAGCACACAGGGGGCGGGTGGGGGGCCCCAGCATTTT.

CDR3 amino acids: CASRKNQGVNYGYTF. CDR3 in DNA: TGTGCCAGCAGAAAAAACCAGGGCGTCAACTATGGCTACACCTTC. J is TRBJ1-2 and V is TRBV28; tentatively, D is TRBD1 (5 bases). Trimming shortened V by 6 bases and J by 2 bases, and 16 bases separated the two germline ends. In germline, CDR1 is MDHEN, CDR2 SYDVKM. This CDR3 has 15 residues.

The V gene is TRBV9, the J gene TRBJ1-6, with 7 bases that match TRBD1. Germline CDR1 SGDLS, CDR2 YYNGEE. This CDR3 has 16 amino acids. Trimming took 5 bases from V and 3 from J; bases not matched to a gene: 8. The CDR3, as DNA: TGTGCCAGCAGGCCCACCGGGACAGACTATAATTCACCCCTCCACTTT. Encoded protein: CASRPTGTDYNSPLHF.

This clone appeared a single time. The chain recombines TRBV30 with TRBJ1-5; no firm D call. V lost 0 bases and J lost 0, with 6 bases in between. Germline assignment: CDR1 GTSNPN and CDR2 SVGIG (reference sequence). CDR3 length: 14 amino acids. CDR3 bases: TGTGCCTGGAGTGTACCACCTAGCAATCAGCCCCAGCATTTT. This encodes CAWSVPPSNQPQHF.

CDR3 sequence (DNA): TGTGCCAGCAGCTCCAGGGGCTATGGCTACACCTTC. Protein: CASSSRGYGYTF. The chain is built from TRBV7-9 and TRBJ1-2; D is possibly TRBD1 (6 bases). V shed 4 bases and J shed 4 bases, with 7 bases lying between them. CDR3 length: 12 residues. The germline gives CDR1 SEHNR, CDR2 FQNEAQ (reference sequence).

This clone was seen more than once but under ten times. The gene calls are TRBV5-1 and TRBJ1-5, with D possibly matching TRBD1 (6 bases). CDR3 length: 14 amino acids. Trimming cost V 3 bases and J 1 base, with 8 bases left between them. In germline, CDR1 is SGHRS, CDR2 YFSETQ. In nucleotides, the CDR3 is TGCGCCAGCAGCTCAGGACAGAGCAATCAGCCCCAGCATTTT. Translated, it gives CASSSGQSNQPQHF. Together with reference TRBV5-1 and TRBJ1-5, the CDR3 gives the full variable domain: KAGVTQTPRYLIKTRGQQVTLSCSPISGHRSVSWYQQTPGQGLQFLFEYFSETQRNKGNFPGRFSGRQFSNSRSEMNVSTLELGDSALYLCASSSGQSNQPQHFGDGTRLSIL.

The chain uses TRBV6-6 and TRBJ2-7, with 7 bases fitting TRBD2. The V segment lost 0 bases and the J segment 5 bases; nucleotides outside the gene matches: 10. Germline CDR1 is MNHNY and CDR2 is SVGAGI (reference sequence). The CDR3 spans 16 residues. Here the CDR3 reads CASSYSGGRAIDEQYF. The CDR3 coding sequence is TGTGCCAGCAGTTACTCGGGGGGGAGGGCCATCGACGAGCAGTACTTC.

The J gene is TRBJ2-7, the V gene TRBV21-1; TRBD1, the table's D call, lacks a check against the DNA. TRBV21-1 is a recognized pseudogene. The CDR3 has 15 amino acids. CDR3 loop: CASSNFEQTAYEQYF. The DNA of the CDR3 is TGTGCCAGCAGCAATTTCGAACAGACGGCCTACGAGCAGTACTTC.

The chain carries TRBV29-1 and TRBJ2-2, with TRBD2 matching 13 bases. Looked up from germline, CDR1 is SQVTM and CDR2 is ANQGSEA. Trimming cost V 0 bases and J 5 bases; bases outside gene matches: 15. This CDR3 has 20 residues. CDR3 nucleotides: TGCAGCGTTGAAGATCAGGGACTAGCGGGATGGGAAGGAGGGACCGGGGAGCTGTTTTTT. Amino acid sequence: CSVEDQGLAGWEGGTGELFF.

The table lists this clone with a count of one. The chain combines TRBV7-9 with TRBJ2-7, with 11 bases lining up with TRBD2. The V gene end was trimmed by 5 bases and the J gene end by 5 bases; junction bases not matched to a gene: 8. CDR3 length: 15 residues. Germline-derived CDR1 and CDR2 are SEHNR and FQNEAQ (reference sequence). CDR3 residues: CASSVTSGSLDEQYF. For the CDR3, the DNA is TGTGCCAGCAGCGTCACTAGCGGGAGCCTTGACGAGCAGTACTTC.

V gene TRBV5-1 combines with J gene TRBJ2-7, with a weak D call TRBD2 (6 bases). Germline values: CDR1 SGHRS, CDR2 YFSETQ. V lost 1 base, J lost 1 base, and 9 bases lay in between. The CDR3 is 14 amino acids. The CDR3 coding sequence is TGCGCCAGCAGCTTGACGGCGGGATCCTACGAGCAGTACTTC. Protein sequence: CASSLTAGSYEQYF.

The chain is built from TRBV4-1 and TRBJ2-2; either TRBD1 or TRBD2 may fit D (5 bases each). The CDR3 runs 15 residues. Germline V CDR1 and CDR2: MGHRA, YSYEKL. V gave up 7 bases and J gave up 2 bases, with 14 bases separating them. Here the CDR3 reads CASKGTAQNTGELFF. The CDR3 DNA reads TGCGCCAGCAAGGGGACCGCGCAAAACACCGGGGAGCTGTTTTTT.

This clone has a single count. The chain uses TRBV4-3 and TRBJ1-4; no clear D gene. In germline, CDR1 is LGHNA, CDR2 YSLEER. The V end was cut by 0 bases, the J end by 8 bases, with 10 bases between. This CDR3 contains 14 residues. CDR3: CASSQDQRVEKLFF. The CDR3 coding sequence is TGCGCCAGCAGCCAAGATCAACGGGTCGAAAAACTGTTTTTT.